This T cell receptor beta chain was identified during a study of T-cell reconstitution after alpha-beta-depleted transplantation in children. This clonotype was counted ten times or more. With 5 bases clipped from V and 7 bases from J, the junction kept 10 bases outside the gene matches. The CDR3 sequence is 16 residues long. Germline V gene data show CDR1 as SGHRS and CDR2 as YFSETQ. This sample's TCRbeta library carried unique molecular identifier barcodes. TCRdb reprocessed the PCR reads via MiXCR and lists one record per CDR3 protein. The sample includes 200,000 to 250,000 distinct CDR3 sequences, around 11% of them seen just once.

The genes are TRBV5-1 and TRBJ2-1; TRBD2 agrees at 12 bases. Sequenced here: PBMCs from the stem cell graft donor, sampled from the stem cell graft. The receptor was derived from a human donor who donated a stem cell graft to a child with acute lymphoblastic leukemia. CDR3 residues: CASRPRLAGVRNEQFF. The CDR3 nucleotides read TGCGCCAGCAGACCCCGACTAGCGGGAGTACGGAATGAGCAGTTCTTC.